This T cell receptor beta chain originates from a study of shared clonotypes between healthy human individuals. Study in general: CD4 naive and CD4 memory each took three plates per donor, while CD8 naive took two and CD8 memory one. Study results and caveats: Shared clonotypes: about 4.6% naive CD4, about 4% naive CD8, about 2.2% memory CD4, over 0.3% memory CD8. Researchers sampled only blood; tissue repertoires likely differ.

Sequencing used immunoSEQ multiplex PCR; TCRdb keeps in-frame clones, though not all of them. The sample has some 900,000 clones; 70% to 85% are singletons. The ends were cut back, 7 bases at V and 1 base at J, with 13 bases in the middle. Germline V gene data show CDR1 as MDHEN and CDR2 as SYDVKM. The CDR3 covers 14 residues. Of note for this clone: As yet, its antigen is unknown.

Sequenced input: memory CD4+ T cells sorted from blood. Subset described: CD45RA-negative fraction. The chain employs TRBV28 and TRBJ1-1; a possible D gene is TRBD1 (5 bases). The receptor was derived from a man between 18 and 35 years old in good health. In DNA, the CDR3 is TGTGCCAGCATTGGAGGGGCGAAGAACACTGAAGCTTTCTTT. This gives the protein CASIGGAKNTEAFF. The full variable domain, rest sourced from reference TRBV28 and TRBJ1-1, is DVKVTQSSRYLVKRTGEKVFLECVQDMDHENMFWYRQDPGLGLRLIYFSYDVKMKEKGDIPEGYSVSREKKERFSLILESASTNQTSMYLCASIGGAKNTEAFFGQGTRLTVV.